What follows are 10 T cell receptor beta chains derived from one specimen sequenced in a study of CD8 T cells in ankylosing spondylitis. TCRdb fed the 5' RACE reads into MiXCR, producing one record per CDR3 protein. The sample has 150,000 to 250,000 distinct CDR3 sequences; roughly 13% are singletons. The sample taken for sequencing was blood, either unsorted or a sorted T cell fraction (not recorded which). The receptor set was obtained from a male donor with ankylosing spondylitis or in good health (not recorded which).

The rearrangement uses TRBV6-2 or TRBV6-3 and TRBJ2-5; D remains ambiguous. Looked up from germline, CDR1 is MNHEY and CDR2 is SVGEGT. This CDR3 is 14 amino acids long. V shed 4 bases and J shed 2 bases, with 11 bases lying between them. CDR3: CASSFNERQETQYF. As DNA, the CDR3 is TGTGCCAGCAGTTTTAACGAGAGGCAAGAGACCCAGTACTTC.

This clonotype has a single count. The chain joins TRBV19 to TRBJ2-6, with 9 bases matching TRBD1. This CDR3 is 18 amino acids long. Trimming took 3 bases from V and 4 from J; bases not matched to a gene: 10. Germline loops: CDR1 LNHDA, CDR2 SQIVND (reference sequence). CDR3 coding DNA: TGTGCCAGTAGTATTTCGGGGACAGGGACAGCCGGGGCCAACGTCCTGACTTTC. Translation: CASSISGTGTAGANVLTF.

The V gene is TRBV30, the J gene TRBJ2-1; 9 bases line up with TRBD2. There are 14 residues in the CDR3. CDR1 is GTSNPN and CDR2 is SVGIG in the germline V gene (reference sequence). V gave up 0 bases and J gave up 8 bases; unmatched junction bases: 5. The CDR3 spells CAWSVGGGADEQFF. In nucleotides, the CDR3 is TGTGCCTGGAGTGTAGGCGGGGGGGCGGATGAGCAGTTCTTC.

The V and J genes are TRBV7-9 and TRBJ2-5; 11 bases match TRBD2. The CDR3 covers 15 residues. From germline, CDR1 is SEHNR and CDR2 FQNEAQ (reference sequence). V gave up 5 bases and J gave up 3 bases; unmatched junction bases: 5. The CDR3 region is CASSIATSGEETQYF. The DNA for the CDR3 is TGTGCCAGCAGCATCGCGACTAGCGGGGAAGAGACCCAGTACTTC.

The rearrangement uses TRBV2 and TRBJ1-2, with 7 bases identical to TRBD1. The CDR3 sequence is 12 residues long. The J segment lost 6 bases and the V segment lost 9 bases, leaving 7 bases of the junction unmatched. Germline CDR1 and CDR2: SNHLY and FYNNEI. CDR3 sequence: CARAGTANGYTF. The CDR3 DNA is TGTGCCAGAGCCGGGACAGCAAATGGCTACACCTTC.

DNA of the CDR3: TGTGCCAGCAGCTTAGGGCCATGGACTGAAGCTTTCTTT. This sequence encodes CASSLGPWTEAFF. V and J are TRBV11-2 and TRBJ1-1; no clear D. V lost 1 base, J lost 5 bases, and 8 bases lay in between. Germline CDR1 is SGHAT and CDR2 is FQNNGV. The CDR3 contains 13 residues.

This rearrangement joins TRBV29-1 to TRBJ2-7, with D uncertain. Germline V gives CDR1 SQVTM, CDR2 ANQGSEA. The CDR3 consists of 13 residues. V was pared by 6 bases and J by 3 bases, with 15 bases between. The CDR3 reads CSVDDAVFYEQYF. The DNA of the CDR3 is TGCAGCGTCGACGATGCGGTTTTCTACGAGCAGTACTTC.

The rearrangement links TRBV4-2 to TRBJ1-2, with TRBD1 as a possible D gene (6 bases). The CDR3 has 15 amino acids. The germline V and J ends were trimmed by 4 bases and 5 bases, with 17 bases remaining between them. Germline CDR1 is LGHNA and CDR2 is YNFKEQ. This CDR3 is CASSPPGGAEYGYTF. The CDR3 DNA sequence: TGTGCCAGCAGCCCCCCCGGGGGGGCGGAGTATGGCTACACCTTC.

V is TRBV20-1 and J is TRBJ2-7; TRBD2 agrees at 10 bases. The V gene end was trimmed by 3 bases and the J gene end by 7 bases; junction bases not matched to a gene: 9. The CDR3 contains 14 residues. CDR1 and CDR2 from the germline V gene are DFQATT and SNEGSKA (reference sequence). CDR3 sequence (DNA): TGCAGTGCTAGGTGGTTTCTAGCGGGAGAGGAGCAGTACTTC. This translates into CSARWFLAGEEQYF.

The table lists this clonotype with a few counts. This rearrangement joins TRBV10-3 to TRBJ1-1, with D unclear. V shed 7 bases and J shed 1 base, with 7 bases lying between them. The CDR3 runs to 12 residues. Germline lookup yields CDR1 ENHRY and CDR2 SYGVKD. The CDR3 DNA reads as TGTGCCATCAAAGGCCCGAACACTGAAGCTTTCTTT. Translating gives CAIKGPNTEAFF.